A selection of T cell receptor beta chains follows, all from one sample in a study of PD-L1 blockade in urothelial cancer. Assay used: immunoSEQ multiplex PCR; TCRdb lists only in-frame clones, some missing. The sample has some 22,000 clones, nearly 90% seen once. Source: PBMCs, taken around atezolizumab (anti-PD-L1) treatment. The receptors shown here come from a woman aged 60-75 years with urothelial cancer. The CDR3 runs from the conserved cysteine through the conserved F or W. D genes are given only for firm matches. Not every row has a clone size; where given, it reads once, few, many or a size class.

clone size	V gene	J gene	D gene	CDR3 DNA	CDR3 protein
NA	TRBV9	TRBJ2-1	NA	TGTGCCAGCAGCGTAGAGGTAGCGGTACCCTACAATGAGCAGTTCTTC	CASSVEVAVPYNEQFF
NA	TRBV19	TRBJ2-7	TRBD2	TGTGCCAGTAGTATAGACGCTAGCGGAGGCTCCTACGAGCAGTACTTC	CASSIDASGGSYEQYF
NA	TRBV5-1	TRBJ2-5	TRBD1	TGCGCCAGCAGCTTAGCTATTAAGACAGGGGAAGAGACCCAGTACTTC	CASSLAIKTGEETQYF
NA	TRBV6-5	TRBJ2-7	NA	TGTGCCAGCAGTTACTCGGGCCCATCCAGGGACGAGCAGTACTTC	CASSYSGPSRDEQYF
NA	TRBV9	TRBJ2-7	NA	TGTGCCAGCAGCGTAGAGGGGTTTAGTGAGGCCTACGAGCAGTACTTC	CASSVEGFSEAYEQYF
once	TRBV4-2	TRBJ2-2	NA	TGTGCCAGCAGCCAAGAGGAGCAACTAGCTGCCGGGGAGCTGTTTTTT	CASSQEEQLAAGELFF
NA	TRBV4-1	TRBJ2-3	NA	TGCGCCAGCAGCCAAGCCTTCACAGATACGCAGTATTTT	CASSQAFTDTQYF
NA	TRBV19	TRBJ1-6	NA	TGTGCCAGTAGTCTCCGGCATGAGGTGAATTCACCCCTCCACTTT	CASSLRHEVNSPLHF
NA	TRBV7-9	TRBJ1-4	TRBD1	TGTGCCAGCAGCCTCAGGGGGCAGGGGTTAACTAATGAAAAACTGTTTTTT	CASSLRGQGLTNEKLFF
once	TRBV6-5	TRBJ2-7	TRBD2	TGTGCCAGCAGTTACAAGCGGGAGGGCCCGTACGAGCAGTACTTC	CASSYKREGPYEQYF
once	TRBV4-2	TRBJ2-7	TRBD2	TGTGCCAGCAGCCAAGGTCTAGCGGGAGCTTACGAGCAGTACTTC	CASSQGLAGAYEQYF
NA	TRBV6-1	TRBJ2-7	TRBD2	TGTGCCAGCAGTGAAGCGCGCGGGAGGAACTACGAGCAGTACTTC	CASSEARGRNYEQYF
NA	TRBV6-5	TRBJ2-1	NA	TGTGCCAGCAGTTCGCTAGACTACAATGAGCAGTTCTTC	CASSSLDYNEQFF
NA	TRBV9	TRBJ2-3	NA	TGTGCCAGCAGCGTAGATTCGGGAAGAAGCACAGATACGCAGTATTTT	CASSVDSGRSTDTQYF
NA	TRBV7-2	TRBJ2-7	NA	TGTGCCAGCAGCTTTGGCGGGAACTCCTACGAGCAGTACTTC	CASSFGGNSYEQYF
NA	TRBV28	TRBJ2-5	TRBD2	TGTGCCAGCAGTTTAGGCGGGAGCGGAGTAGAGACCCAGTACTTC	CASSLGGSGVETQYF
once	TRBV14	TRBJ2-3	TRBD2	TGTGCCAGCTCCAGACTAGCGGGAGCTCCGAGCTGGGTAGATACGCAGTATTTT	CASSRLAGAPSWVDTQYF
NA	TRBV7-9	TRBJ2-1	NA	TGTGCCAGCAGCCCGACCCAACGGGGGGAGCAGTTCTTC	CASSPTQRGEQFF
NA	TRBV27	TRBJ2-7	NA	TGTGCCAGCAGTTTACTTAAGGGGGAGGGATACTCCTACGAGCAGTACTTC	CASSLLKGEGYSYEQYF
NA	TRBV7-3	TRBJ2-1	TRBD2	TGTGCCAGCAGCTTAAACGCAGCGGGAGGGGACAATGAGCAGTTCTTC	CASSLNAAGGDNEQFF
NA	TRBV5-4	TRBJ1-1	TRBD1	TGTGCCAGCAGCGTGCCGGGACAGGGAAACACTGAAGCTTTCTTT	CASSVPGQGNTEAFF
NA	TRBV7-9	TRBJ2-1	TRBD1	TGTGCCAGCAGCTTATTAACAGGGGCGCGTTCCTACAATGAGCAGTTCTTC	CASSLLTGARSYNEQFF
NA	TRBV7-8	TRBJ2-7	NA	TGTGCCAGCAGCTTAGGGCCGGGGACCTACGAGCAGTACTTC	CASSLGPGTYEQYF
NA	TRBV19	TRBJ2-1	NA	TGTGCCAGTAGTAGTTCCCTTGAGCAGTTCTTC	CASSSSLEQFF
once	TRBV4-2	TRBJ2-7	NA	TGTGCCAGCAGCCAAGTCTTGACAGAAATCCTAGGCAACGAGCAGTACTTC	CASSQVLTEILGNEQYF
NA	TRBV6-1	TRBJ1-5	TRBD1	TGTGCCAGCAGTGAAGGGGGACAGGGAAATCAGCCCCAGCATTTT	CASSEGGQGNQPQHF
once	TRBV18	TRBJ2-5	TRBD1	TGTGCCAGCTCACGGGGACAGGCCCAGTACTTC	CASSRGQAQYF
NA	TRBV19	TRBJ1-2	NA	TGTGCCAGTAGTTCCCACGGAGGCCCCCACTATGGCTACACCTTC	CASSSHGGPHYGYTF
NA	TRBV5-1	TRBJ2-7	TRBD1	TGCGCCAGCAGCCCCGGACAGGGCCTGTACGAGCAGTACTTC	CASSPGQGLYEQYF
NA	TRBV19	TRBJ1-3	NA	TGTGCCAGTAGTAGTCAGCGGGGTTCGGGCTCTGGAAACACCATATATTTT	CASSSQRGSGSGNTIYF
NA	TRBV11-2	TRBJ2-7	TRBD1	TGTGCCAGCAGCTCCTTCCGAGGTGGACAGGGTATGTCCTACGAGCAGTACTTC	CASSSFRGGQGMSYEQYF
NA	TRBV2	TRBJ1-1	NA	TGTGCCAGCAGTACGGACAGCTCTGAAGCTTTCTTT	CASSTDSSEAFF
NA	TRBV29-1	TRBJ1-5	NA	TGCAGCGTTGAGATAGCGGGCGGTCAGCCCCAGCATTTT	CSVEIAGGQPQHF
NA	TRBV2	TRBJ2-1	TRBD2	TGTGCCGGCAGACTAGCGGGAGGGCCGGGTTTCTTC	CAGRLAGGPGFF
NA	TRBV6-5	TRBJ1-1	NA	TGTGCCAGCAGTAAGGACGGGGAGGGAACTGAAGCTTTCTTT	CASSKDGEGTEAFF
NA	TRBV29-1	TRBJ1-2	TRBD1	TGCAGCGTTGATAGAGACAGGGCAGGCTACACCTTC	CSVDRDRAGYTF
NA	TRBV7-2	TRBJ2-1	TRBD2	TGTGCCAGCAGCTTAGCGACTAGCCCCTCCTACAATGAGCAGTTCTTC	CASSLATSPSYNEQFF
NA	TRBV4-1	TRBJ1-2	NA	TGCGCCAGCAGCCAAGCCACGACATACTATGGCTACACCTTC	CASSQATTYYGYTF
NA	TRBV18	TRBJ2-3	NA	TGTGCCAGCTCACCACCCACTAAGCCTAGCACAGATACGCAGTATTTT	CASSPPTKPSTDTQYF
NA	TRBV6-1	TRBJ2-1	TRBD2	TGTGCCAGCAGTGAAGCGAGATGGGCTAGCGGGAATAATGAGCAGTTCTTC	CASSEARWASGNNEQFF
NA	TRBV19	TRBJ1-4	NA	TGTGCCAGTAGCCATACAGATGCAACTAATGAAAAACTGTTTTTT	CASSHTDATNEKLFF
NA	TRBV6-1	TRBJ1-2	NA	TGTGCCAGCAGTGAATCGAGTCCGGGCAGGGCAGACTATGGCTACACCTTC	CASSESSPGRADYGYTF
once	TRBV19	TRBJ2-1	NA	TGTGCCAGTAGTACAACTGGAGCCCTACACAATGAGCAGTTCTTC	CASSTTGALHNEQFF
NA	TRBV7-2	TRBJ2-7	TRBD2	TGTGCCAGCAGCTTAGAGCGACTAGCGGGAGTTGAGCAGTACTTC	CASSLERLAGVEQYF
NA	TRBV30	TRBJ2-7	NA	TGTGCCTGGAGCGCGACTATCGGCGAGCAGTACTTC	CAWSATIGEQYF
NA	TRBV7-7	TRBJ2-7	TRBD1	TGTGCTAGCAGCCCTTCGAGGACAGGGGAGCAGTACTTC	CASSPSRTGEQYF
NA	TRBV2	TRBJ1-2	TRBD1	TGTGCCACCAAGGACAGGCCACGGGACTATGGCTACACCTTC	CATKDRPRDYGYTF
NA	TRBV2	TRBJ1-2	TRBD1	TGTGCCAGCAGTGAAACTTACAGGGGCGACTCTTTATGGAACTATGGCTACACCTTC	CASSETYRGDSLWNYGYTF